These T cell receptor beta chains were read from a single sample in a study of technical replicates of blood from a handful of donors. Data came from immunoSEQ multiplex PCR; TCRdb stores just in-frame clones and leaves some out. This table has 76,000 or so clones, around 85% appearing once. What was sequenced was PBMCs. All receptors derive from a human donor in good health. Some clones in this sample may be carry-over from other donors' samples. Each CDR3 is given with its conserved first and last residue. A D gene is named only where the DNA matches it firmly. For some rows the clone size is stated as once, few or many, or as a class when expanded; others skip it.

TRBJ2-5	TRBV4-3	.	TRBD2	CASSQGLGGGAETQYF	TGCGCCAGCAGCCAGGGTCTTGGCGGGGGGGCAGAGACCCAGTACTTC
TRBJ1-6	TRBV5-6	.	TRBD1	CASSFTGGFSPLHF	TGTGCCAGCAGCTTCACAGGGGGGTTTTCACCCCTCCACTTT
TRBJ1-1	TRBV6-5	.	.	CASSYSGGREAFF	TGTGCCAGCAGTTACTCGGGAGGGAGGGAAGCTTTCTTT
TRBJ2-7	TRBV19	.	.	CASKEASLAYEQYF	TGTGCCAGTAAAGAAGCGAGCCTAGCCTACGAGCAGTACTTC
TRBJ1-5	TRBV19	.	.	CASSIAATSNQPQHF	TGTGCCAGTAGTATCGCGGCCACCAGCAATCAGCCCCAGCATTTT
TRBJ2-1	TRBV7-9	.	TRBD2	CASTGESGRANEQFF	TGTGCCAGCACCGGGGAAAGCGGGAGGGCCAATGAGCAGTTCTTC
TRBJ2-2	TRBV7-2	.	.	CASSLHSMTVGELFF	TGTGCCAGCAGCTTACATTCCATGACAGTCGGGGAGCTGTTTTTT
TRBJ2-3	TRBV6-5	.	.	CASSSPTGMRTQYF	TGTGCCAGCAGTTCCCCGACTGGAATGCGTACGCAGTATTTT
TRBJ2-5	TRBV5-1	.	TRBD2	CASSFAGGGGETQYF	TGCGCCAGCAGCTTTGCCGGGGGGGGAGGAGAGACCCAGTACTTC
TRBJ2-3	TRBV5-4	.	.	CASSPEVFTDTQYF	TGTGCCAGCAGCCCCGAGGTTTTCACAGATACGCAGTATTTT
TRBJ2-7	TRBV2	few	.	CASSRNGEQYF	TGTGCCAGCAGTCGGAACGGGGAGCAGTACTTC
TRBJ1-1	TRBV7-8	.	TRBD1	CASSPSRTGNTEAFF	TGTGCCAGCAGCCCGTCGCGGACAGGGAACACTGAAGCTTTCTTT
TRBJ1-2	TRBV6-5	.	TRBD1	CASSYSSGTVNYGYTF	TGTGCCAGCAGTTACTCCTCCGGGACAGTCAACTATGGCTACACCTTC
TRBJ1-2	TRBV19	.	TRBD1	CASNLHRDRASVRGGYTF	TGTGCCAGTAACTTACACCGGGACAGGGCCTCGGTCAGGGGTGGCTACACCTTC
TRBJ2-2	TRBV7-3	.	TRBD2	CASSLRGGSTGELFF	TGTGCCAGCAGCCTACGCGGGGGGTCCACCGGGGAGCTGTTTTTT
TRBJ1-2	TRBV7-2	.	.	CASSLFSSQYGYTF	TGTGCCAGCAGCTTATTTTCGAGTCAATATGGCTACACCTTC
TRBJ2-5	TRBV30	.	.	CAWSVGLGTQYF	TGTGCCTGGAGTGTAGGTCTAGGGACCCAGTACTTC
TRBJ1-2	TRBV30	.	TRBD1	CAWASGAGGTSYGYTF	TGTGCCTGGGCTTCAGGCGCAGGGGGGACCTCCTATGGCTACACCTTC
TRBJ2-7	TRBV6-5	once	TRBD1	CASSYSWGQGYEQYF	TGTGCCAGCAGTTACTCTTGGGGACAGGGGTACGAGCAGTACTTC
TRBJ2-2	TRBV2	.	TRBD1	CASSEKGANTGELFF	TGTGCCAGCAGTGAAAAGGGGGCGAACACCGGGGAACTGTTTTTT